What follows describes a single T cell receptor (beta chain). Its target is unknown. The data derive from a study of vaccination and CD4 T cells after COVID-19. Study summary: The post-vaccine samples came a median around 72 days after dose two (range 14 to 241).

The assay that was used to sequence DNA from cultured CD4+ T cells was the Oncomine TCR Beta short-read assay. Investigators isolated genomic DNA from cultured CD4+ T cells. A single record per CDR3 protein comes from TCRdb applying MiXCR to the PCR reads. The sample has some 15,000 distinct CDR3 sequences, about 32% seen once; the top ten hold more than 14%. Trimming stripped 6 bases from V and 2 bases from J, with 14 bases between. CDR1 is KGHDR and CDR2 is SFDVKD in the germline V gene. This CDR3 comprises 15 residues. Indicated treatment: approximately 9-day PBMC culture with coronavirus spike peptide pools or control peptides (ViraFEST assay). Positive PCR dates covered March to December 2020, before US Alpha, Beta and Delta variants.

This sequence was found in a human donor with COVID-19. The sequencing sample was made of cultured CD4+ T cells from blood. J is TRBJ2-3 and V is TRBV24-1; TRBD1 might be the D (6 bases). The CDR3 loop reads CATSFRDTHTDTQYF. In DNA, the CDR3 is TGTGCCACCAGTTTCAGGGACACCCACACAGATACGCAGTATTTT.